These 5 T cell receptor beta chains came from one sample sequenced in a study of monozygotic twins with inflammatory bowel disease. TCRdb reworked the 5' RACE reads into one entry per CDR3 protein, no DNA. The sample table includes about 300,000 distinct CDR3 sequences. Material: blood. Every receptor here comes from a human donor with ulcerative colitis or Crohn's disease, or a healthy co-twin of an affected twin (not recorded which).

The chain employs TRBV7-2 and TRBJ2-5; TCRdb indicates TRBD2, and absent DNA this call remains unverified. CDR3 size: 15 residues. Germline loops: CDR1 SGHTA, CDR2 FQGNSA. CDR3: CASSLAGLNQETQYF. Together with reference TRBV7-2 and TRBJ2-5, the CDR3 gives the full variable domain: GAGVSQSPSNKVTEKGKDVELRCDPISGHTALYWYRQSLGQGLEFLIYFQGNSAPDKSGLPSDRFSAERTGGSVSTLTIQRTQQEDSAVYLCASSLAGLNQETQYFGPGTRLLVL.

The CDR3 region is CASSLWQEETQYF. The V gene is TRBV12-3 or TRBV12-4, the J gene TRBJ2-5. The CDR3 spans 13 residues.

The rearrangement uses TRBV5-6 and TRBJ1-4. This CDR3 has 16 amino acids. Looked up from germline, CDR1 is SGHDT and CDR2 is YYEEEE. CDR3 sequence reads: CASSLAGIGANEKLFF.

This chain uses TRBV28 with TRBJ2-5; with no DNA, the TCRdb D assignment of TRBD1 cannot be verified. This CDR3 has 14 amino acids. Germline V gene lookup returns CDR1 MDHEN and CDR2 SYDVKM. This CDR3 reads CASSTNRGGETQYF.

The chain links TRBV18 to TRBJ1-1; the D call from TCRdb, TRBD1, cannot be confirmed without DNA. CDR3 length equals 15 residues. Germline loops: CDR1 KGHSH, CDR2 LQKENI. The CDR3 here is CASSPQPGQDTEAFF.